These 7 T cell receptor beta chains share one sample of origin, sequenced in a study of graft-versus-host responses after intestinal transplantation. Their antigens are not known. TCRdb's table, derived via immunoSEQ multiplex PCR, lists solely in-frame clones and lacks some. The sample has about 90,000 clones; approximately 92% are singletons. The specimen comprised unstimulated CD8+ T cells sorted from spleen or lymph node cells, sampled before transplant. The source of these receptors is a human donor who was the organ donor for an intestinal transplant.

The chain combines TRBV11-2 with TRBJ2-1, with D perhaps matching TRBD2 (5 bases). Trimming removed 5 bases at V and 0 bases at J, with 17 bases between. The germline V gene encodes CDR1 SGHAT and CDR2 FQNNGV. This CDR3 has 17 residues. The CDR3 DNA reads as TGTGCCAGCAGCCGAACTAGGGTCGTCGACTCCTACAATGAGCAGTTCTTC. It codes for CASSRTRVVDSYNEQFF.

This chain joins TRBV11-1 and TRBJ2-7, with 8 bases matching TRBD2. The length of the CDR3 is 15 residues. The junction had 7 bases not matched to a gene; V was cut back by 4 bases and J by 2 bases. The germline gives CDR1 SGHAT, CDR2 FQDESV (reference sequence). CDR3 in DNA: TGTGCCAGCAGCTCGGAAGGGACTAGGACCTACGAGCAGTACTTC. It codes for CASSSEGTRTYEQYF.

The rearrangement joins TRBV6-1 to TRBJ2-7; TRBD1 agrees at 8 bases. After removal of 7 bases from V and 3 bases from J, the junction contained 8 bases not matched to a gene. Germline CDR1 reads MNHNS; CDR2 reads SASEGT. This CDR3 has 14 residues. The DNA of the CDR3 is TGTGCCAGCACCGAAAGCGGACAGGGCTACGAGCAGTACTTC. It translates to CASTESGQGYEQYF.

V is TRBV2 and J is TRBJ1-1; TRBD1 aligns across 7 bases. The CDR3 loop spans 12 amino acids. Germline assignment: CDR1 SNHLY and CDR2 FYNNEI. V lost 6 bases and J lost 6; bases outside the gene matches: 4. Written as DNA, the CDR3 is TGTGCCAGCAGGGGCCAGGGGGCTGAAGCTTTCTTT. As protein: CASRGQGAEAFF.

The rearrangement joins TRBV5-1 to TRBJ2-4; 7 nucleotides line up with TRBD2. This CDR3 is 19 amino acids long. V lost 2 bases and J lost 1; bases outside the gene matches: 15. CDR1 and CDR2 (germline): SGHRS, YFSETQ. DNA for the CDR3: TGCGCCAGCAGCTTTTGGGCGGGAGTCGACGGGCGGGCCAAAAACATTCAGTACTTC. It encodes CASSFWAGVDGRAKNIQYF.

The chain recombines TRBV7-9 with TRBJ1-6, with D tentatively TRBD1 (5 bases). The CDR3 runs to 11 residues. V gave up 4 bases and J gave up 13 bases, with 8 bases separating them. Germline CDR1 reads SEHNR; CDR2 reads FQNEAQ (reference sequence). In DNA, the CDR3 is TGTGCCAGCAGCTCGGGGGAGCCCCTCCACTTT. It is translated as CASSSGEPLHF.

The V and J genes are TRBV28 and TRBJ2-1; D call uncertain. The CDR3 covers 14 residues. The V and J ends lost 10 bases and 1 base respectively, with 14 bases between them. CDR1 is MDHEN and CDR2 is SYDVKM in the germline V gene. In DNA form, the CDR3 reads TGTGCCACACTCCCGGAGTTATCCTACAATGAGCAGTTCTTC. Residues: CATLPELSYNEQFF.